This TCR beta chain emerged from a study of shared clonotypes between healthy human individuals. Germline loops: CDR1 WNHNN, CDR2 SYGVQD (reference sequence). This CDR3 spans 12 amino acids. V dropped 4 bases and J dropped 4 bases, with 8 bases sitting between them. As for this clone: This same CDR3 is encoded by further DNA sequences in the sample.

Produced via immunoSEQ multiplex PCR; TCRdb's table is partial and in-frame only. The table records around 940,000 clones, around three quarters of them present only once. The sequenced sample consisted of memory CD4+ T cells sorted from blood. The subset here: CD45RA-negative fraction. The V and J genes are TRBV10-1 and TRBJ2-7, with a possible D match to TRBD1 (6 bases). The clonotype originates from a young man in good health. CDR3 amino acids: CASSARGYEQYF. For the CDR3, the DNA is TGCGCCAGCAGTGCCAGGGGTTACGAGCAGTACTTC.